This T cell receptor (beta chain) emerged from a study of radiotherapy plus CTLA-4 blockade in lung cancer. Study-wide background: In around 17% of patients, objective responses were seen; roughly 28% had disease control.

Worth noting for this clone: Its antigen is as yet unknown.

Treatment of patients with chemo-refractory metastatic non-small-cell lung cancer consisted of focal radiation plus CTLA-4 blockade with ipilimumab. Repertoires were generated with immunoSEQ multiplex PCR, while TCRdb's copy carries only in-frame clones and drops some. The repertoire holds 40,000 to 45,000 clones, with about 75% as singletons. Whole-study results and caveats: Blood TCR clones of tumor origin expanded after radiotherapy plus ipilimumab. Response, reportedly, was best predicted by interferon-beta along with early blood T cell clone dynamics.

Germline CDR1 LNHNV, CDR2 YYDKDF (reference sequence). Trimming took 3 bases from V and 2 from J, leaving 9 bases between them. This CDR3 has 14 residues. The gene calls are TRBV15 and TRBJ2-3; a weak D match, TRBD1 (6 bases). The sequence was obtained from a human donor with non-small cell lung cancer who had stable disease on radiotherapy plus ipilimumab. The starting material was peripheral blood, obtained from a patient treated with radiotherapy plus ipilimumab. This chain's CDR3 is CATSSGQPTDTQYF. DNA for the CDR3: TGTGCCACCAGCAGCGGACAGCCCACAGATACGCAGTATTTT.